One sample yielded the 7 T cell receptor beta chains listed below, sequenced in a study of T cells expressing NK-cell markers. No DNA is given; TCRdb re-called the 5' RACE reads and lists each CDR3 protein once. The repertoire shows 400,000 to 450,000 distinct CDR3 sequences; the top ten hold less than 7.5%. The material sequenced was blood T cells: a sorted CD56 or NKG2C T cell subset, CD4+ or CD8+ T cells, or bulk PBMC T cells (not recorded which). The source of these receptors is a woman aged 18-69 years in good health.

This chain connects TRBV6-2 or TRBV6-3 to TRBJ2-1; TCRdb calls TRBD2, which cannot be checked without DNA. Looked up from germline, CDR1 is MNHEY and CDR2 is SVGEGT. The CDR3 spans 16 residues. CDR3 protein: CASSYLGGISLNEQFF.

This sequence joins TRBV12-3 or TRBV12-4 and TRBJ2-1; TCRdb picks TRBD1, but there is no DNA to check that call. The CDR3 covers 14 residues. The CDR3 loop reads CASLPDAQYDEQFF.

This rearrangement joins TRBV29-1 to TRBJ2-3; as DNA is missing, the TRBD2 call by TCRdb cannot be tested. The germline V gene encodes CDR1 SQVTM and CDR2 ANQGSEA. This CDR3 region has 15 residues. Here the CDR3 reads CSVEGLAGVTDTQYF.

J is TRBJ1-2 and V is TRBV7-9; absent DNA, TCRdb's TRBD1 call cannot be checked. The germline V gene has CDR1 SEHNR and CDR2 FQNEAQ (reference sequence). The CDR3 spans 15 residues. The CDR3 loop is CASSSTGGLVDGYTF. Looking up the rest from reference TRBV7-9 and TRBJ1-2 gives the full variable domain: DTGVSQNPRHKITKRGQNVTFRCDPISEHNRLYWYRQTLGQGPEFLTYFQNEAQLEKSRLLSDRFSAERPKGSFSTLEIQRTEQGDSAMYLCASSSTGGLVDGYTFGSGTRLTVV.

This sequence joins TRBV28 and TRBJ2-4; the TRBD1 assignment by TCRdb is unverifiable without DNA. Germline V lookup: CDR1 MDHEN, CDR2 SYDVKM. The CDR3 consists of 17 residues. The CDR3 loop is CASSSRDRGRWKNIQYF.

The V gene is TRBV6-5, the J gene TRBJ2-1; TCRdb names TRBD2, which stays unverified in the absence of DNA. CDR3 length: 16 residues. Per the germline V gene, CDR1 is MNHEY and CDR2 is SVGAGI. The CDR3 region is CASSYSTSGRADEQFF.

The chain is built from TRBV12-3 or TRBV12-4 and TRBJ2-5; TCRdb proposes TRBD1, but this gene call is untestable without DNA. The CDR3 extends over 15 amino acids. This chain's CDR3 is CASSPWDQGRETQYF.